These T cell receptor beta chains were read from a single sample in a study of blood T cell repertoires in COVID-19. Method: immunoSEQ multiplex PCR; TCRdb's copy keeps in-frame clones and lacks some. The repertoire holds roughly 130,000 clones, with roughly nine tenths as singletons. The specimen was peripheral blood. These receptors were obtained from a man aged 50 to 59 with active COVID-19. The CDR3 runs from the conserved cysteine through the conserved F or W. Fields, in order: D gene, V gene, J gene, clone size, CDR3 DNA, CDR3 protein. The D gene is left open where the match is weak. A clone size is listed for some rows: how often the clone was seen (once, few, many), or a class if it is expanded.

D: NA
V: TRBV5-6
J: TRBJ2-7
size: NA
DNA: TGTGCCAGCAGCTTTCCGAGCTCCTACGAGCAGTACTTC
CDR3: CASSFPSSYEQYF

D: TRBD1
V: TRBV6-5
J: TRBJ1-2
size: NA
DNA: TGTGCCAGCAGTTATAGAACAGGGGGAACTGGCTACACCTTC
CDR3: CASSYRTGGTGYTF

D: TRBD2
V: TRBV7-3
J: TRBJ2-2
size: NA
DNA: TGTGCCAGCAGCTTAAGGCATCGACCGGGACTAGCGGGAGGGAATTCGAACACCGGGGAGCTGTTTTTT
CDR3: CASSLRHRPGLAGGNSNTGELFF

D: NA
V: TRBV4-1
J: TRBJ2-1
size: NA
DNA: TGCGCCAGCAGCCAACCCCGTAGAGGGAGAGTTTACAATGAGCAGTTCTTC
CDR3: CASSQPRRGRVYNEQFF

D: NA
V: TRBV5-1
J: TRBJ2-3
size: NA
DNA: TGCGCCAGCAGCAACCAGGGCAGGGGTACAGATACGCAGTATTTT
CDR3: CASSNQGRGTDTQYF

D: TRBD2
V: TRBV3-1/TRBV3-2
J: TRBJ2-3
size: NA
DNA: TGTGCCAGCAGGGGACTAGCGGGAGGGTTCCCACCAGATACGCAGTATTTT
CDR3: CASRGLAGGFPPDTQYF

D: NA
V: TRBV2
J: TRBJ2-1
size: NA
DNA: TGTGCCAGCAGGGCCGAAGTCTATGAGCAGTTCTTC
CDR3: CASRAEVYEQFF

D: TRBD1
V: TRBV7-8
J: TRBJ2-1
size: NA
DNA: TGTGCCAGCAGCCTCGACAGGGGCTTATACAATGAGCAGTTCTTC
CDR3: CASSLDRGLYNEQFF

D: NA
V: TRBV2
J: TRBJ1-2
size: few
DNA: TGTGCCAGCAAGGCAGGGGCCAGTGGCTACACCTTC
CDR3: CASKAGASGYTF

D: TRBD1
V: TRBV2
J: TRBJ1-5
size: NA
DNA: TGTGCCAGCTCGGGGACAGTCAATCAGCCCCAGCATTTT
CDR3: CASSGTVNQPQHF

D: NA
V: TRBV9
J: TRBJ2-5
size: NA
DNA: TGTGCCAGCAGCGTAGGTAACAGGGCCGGTGAAGAGACCCAGTACTTC
CDR3: CASSVGNRAGEETQYF

D: NA
V: TRBV4-1
J: TRBJ2-2
size: NA
DNA: TGCGCCAGCAGCCAAGATCCTTCCGGGGAGCTGTTTTTT
CDR3: CASSQDPSGELFF

D: TRBD2
V: TRBV7-2
J: TRBJ2-4
size: NA
DNA: TGTGCCAGCAGCTTAGCGGGAGGGTTACTAGCCAAAAACATTCAGTACTTC
CDR3: CASSLAGGLLAKNIQYF

D: NA
V: TRBV12-3/TRBV12-4
J: TRBJ2-1
size: NA
DNA: TGTGCCAGCAGTGGGGCACGAGGCAATGAGCAGTTCTTC
CDR3: CASSGARGNEQFF

D: TRBD2
V: TRBV7-2
J: TRBJ2-3
size: NA
DNA: TGTGCCAGCAGCTTTACTAGCGGGACCACAGATACGCAGTATTTT
CDR3: CASSFTSGTTDTQYF

D: TRBD2
V: TRBV7-9
J: TRBJ2-1
size: NA
DNA: TGTGCCAGCAGCCCCGCCCGGGACTACAACAATGAGCAGTTCTTC
CDR3: CASSPARDYNNEQFF

D: NA
V: TRBV15
J: TRBJ2-3
size: NA
DNA: TGTGCCACCAGCAGAGATGGTCTAGAGAGAGATACGCAGTATTTT
CDR3: CATSRDGLERDTQYF

D: NA
V: TRBV5-6
J: TRBJ2-6
size: NA
DNA: TGTGCCAGCAGCTTGGATGGGGCCTCATCCTCTGGGGCCAACGTCCTGACTTTC
CDR3: CASSLDGASSSGANVLTF

D: TRBD2
V: TRBV5-1
J: TRBJ2-1
size: NA
DNA: TGCGCCAGCAGCTGGGGAGCGGGGTCGAGCTCCTACAATGAGCAGTTCTTC
CDR3: CASSWGAGSSSYNEQFF

D: NA
V: TRBV18
J: TRBJ1-3
size: NA
DNA: TGTGCCAGCTCACCACGGCAACCCGACACCTCTGGAAACACCATATATTTT
CDR3: CASSPRQPDTSGNTIYF

D: TRBD1
V: TRBV6-5
J: TRBJ1-4
size: NA
DNA: TGTGCCAGCACGACAGGGGGCATGTTTGAAAAACTGTTTTTT
CDR3: CASTTGGMFEKLFF

D: NA
V: TRBV6-6
J: TRBJ1-3
size: NA
DNA: TGTGCCAGCAGTTTGGCAGGGGCTGGAAACACCATATATTTT
CDR3: CASSLAGAGNTIYF

D: NA
V: TRBV12-3/TRBV12-4
J: TRBJ1-5
size: NA
DNA: TGTGCCAGTTCGTATGGCCATCAGCCCCAGCATTTT
CDR3: CASSYGHQPQHF

D: TRBD2
V: TRBV4-2
J: TRBJ2-1
size: NA
DNA: TGTGCCAGCAGCCAACAGGGACTAGCGGGGAACAATGAGCAGTTCTTC
CDR3: CASSQQGLAGNNEQFF

D: TRBD2
V: TRBV4-2
J: TRBJ2-5
size: NA
DNA: TGTGCCAGCAGCCATTGGACTAGCGGGTACCAAGAGACCCAGTACTTC
CDR3: CASSHWTSGYQETQYF

D: NA
V: TRBV3-1/TRBV3-2
J: TRBJ1-2
size: NA
DNA: TGTGCCAGCAGCTCGGCGGCGAACTATGGCTACACCTTC
CDR3: CASSSAANYGYTF

D: TRBD2
V: TRBV20-1
J: TRBJ2-5
size: NA
DNA: TGCAGTGCTAGTGGTCCAGCGGGAGTAGAGACCCAGTACTTC
CDR3: CSASGPAGVETQYF

D: NA
V: TRBV30
J: TRBJ1-1
size: NA
DNA: TGTGCCTGGAGTGTAAGGGGGTATGGGTATACTGAAGCTTTCTTT
CDR3: CAWSVRGYGYTEAFF

D: NA
V: TRBV11-2
J: TRBJ2-6
size: NA
DNA: TGTGCCAGCAGCTCAGGGACTGGGGCCAACGTCCTGACTTTC
CDR3: CASSSGTGANVLTF

D: NA
V: TRBV6-5
J: TRBJ2-2
size: NA
DNA: TGTGCCAGCAGCAGGATTGGATACACCGGGGAGCTGTTTTTT
CDR3: CASSRIGYTGELFF

D: NA
V: TRBV5-6
J: TRBJ1-1
size: NA
DNA: TGTGCCAGCAGCTTGGGGTCTAGGAGGATGAACACTGAAGCTTTCTTT
CDR3: CASSLGSRRMNTEAFF

D: NA
V: TRBV27
J: TRBJ1-2
size: NA
DNA: TGTGCCAGCGGGGTGGGACTTCGACCCTACACCTTC
CDR3: CASGVGLRPYTF

D: TRBD2
V: TRBV9
J: TRBJ2-1
size: few
DNA: TGTGCCAGCAGCGTCCAACTCGGTAGACTAGCGGGAATCTACAATGAGCAGTTCTTC
CDR3: CASSVQLGRLAGIYNEQFF

D: NA
V: TRBV6-6
J: TRBJ1-6
size: NA
DNA: TGTGCCAGCAGTTGGGAGAGCTCCTATAATTCACCCCTCCACTTT
CDR3: CASSWESSYNSPLHF

D: TRBD2
V: TRBV6-5
J: TRBJ2-2
size: NA
DNA: TGTGCCAGCAGCGTTAGCGGGCAAACGGGCGGGGAGCTGTTTTTT
CDR3: CASSVSGQTGGELFF

D: NA
V: TRBV3-1/TRBV3-2
J: TRBJ1-1
size: NA
DNA: TGTGCCAGCAGCCAAGGTATATCTGAAGCTTTCTTT
CDR3: CASSQGISEAFF

D: NA
V: TRBV6-6
J: TRBJ1-2
size: few
DNA: TGTGCCAGCAGTCCACCGGGAGGGGGCTATGGCTACACCTTC
CDR3: CASSPPGGGYGYTF

D: NA
V: TRBV14
J: TRBJ1-6
size: once
DNA: TGTGCCAGCAGCTCCGGACAGAGAAATTCACCCCTCCACTTT
CDR3: CASSSGQRNSPLHF